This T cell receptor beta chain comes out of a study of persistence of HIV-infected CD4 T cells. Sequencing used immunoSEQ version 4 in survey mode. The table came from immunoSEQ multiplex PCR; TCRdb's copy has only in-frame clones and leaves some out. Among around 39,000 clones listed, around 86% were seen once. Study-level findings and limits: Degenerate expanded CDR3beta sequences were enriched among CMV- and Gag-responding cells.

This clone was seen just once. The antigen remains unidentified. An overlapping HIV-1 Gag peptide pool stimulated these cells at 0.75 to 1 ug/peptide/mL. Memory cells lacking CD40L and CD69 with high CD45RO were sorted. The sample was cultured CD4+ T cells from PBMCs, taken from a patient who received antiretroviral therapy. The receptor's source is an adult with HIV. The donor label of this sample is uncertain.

CDR3 nucleotides: TGTGCCACCAGCAGATGGGCGGGCGGGCAGGATACGCAGTATTTT. Translated, it gives CATSRWAGGQDTQYF. The genes are TRBV15 and TRBJ2-3, with a tentative D call TRBD2 (5 bases). Germline CDR1 and CDR2: LNHNV and YYDKDF (reference sequence). This CDR3 has 15 residues. Trimming stripped 2 bases from V and 6 bases from J, with 15 bases between.